The 9 T cell receptor beta chains reported below all come from one sample, sequenced in a study of shared clonotypes between healthy human individuals. Clones were sequenced by immunoSEQ multiplex PCR, and TCRdb holds only the in-frame ones, with some missing. This sample has over 950,000 clones, with 70% to 85% found just once. Sequencing input: memory CD4+ T cells from PBMCs. Subset noted: CD45RA-negative fraction. These TCRs come from a man between 18 and 29 years old in good health. Some clones in this sample may be carry-over from other donors' samples.

The chain couples TRBV28 to TRBJ2-1; the D is unclear. This CDR3 contains 15 residues. CDR1 is MDHEN, CDR2 SYDVKM, per germline. V was cut by 5 bases and J by 4 bases, with 15 bases left in between. The CDR3, as DNA: TGTGCCAGCAGTCGTCCCCGTTTCGGTTACAATGAGCAGTTCTTC. Translated, it gives CASSRPRFGYNEQFF.

As to this clone: Additional DNA sequences in this sample encode the identical CDR3. The chain recombines TRBV5-5 with TRBJ2-3; D gene unclear. The CDR3 contains 12 residues. From germline, CDR1 is SGHKS and CDR2 YYEKEE (reference sequence). V lost 0 bases to trimming and J lost 4 bases, with 3 bases between them. CDR3 DNA sequence: TGTGCCAGCAGCTTGGTCGCAGATACGCAGTATTTT. Protein: CASSLVADTQYF.

This clone was recorded once. The chain has TRBV2 and TRBJ1-4; no firm D call. V was cut by 6 bases and J by 3 bases, with 17 bases left in between. The CDR3 runs to 16 residues. CDR1 and CDR2 (germline): SNHLY, FYNNEI. The CDR3 protein is CASSLNSVWANEKLFF. The CDR3 bases are TGTGCCAGCAGCCTAAACTCGGTGTGGGCTAATGAAAAACTGTTTTTT.

The chain recombines TRBV19 with TRBJ2-5; D not resolved. The CDR3 has 14 amino acids. Germline CDR1 is LNHDA and CDR2 is SQIVND (reference sequence). V was cut by 4 bases and J by 7 bases, with 16 bases left in between. The CDR3 spells CASSNTGRSWTQYF. The CDR3 DNA reads as TGTGCCAGTAGTAATACGGGTCGTTCCTGGACCCAGTACTTC.

J is TRBJ2-5 and V is TRBV30; D is possibly TRBD2 (5 bases). Germline V CDR1 and CDR2: GTSNPN, SVGIG (reference sequence). The CDR3 is 14 amino acids. The V and J ends lost 0 bases and 5 bases respectively, with 13 bases between them. CDR3: CAWSVSRDMETQYF. The CDR3 DNA reads as TGTGCCTGGAGTGTATCGAGGGATATGGAGACCCAGTACTTC.

This clone came up many times. The chain employs TRBV7-9 and TRBJ2-3; no clear D gene. V lost 2 bases to trimming and J lost 2 bases, with 11 bases between them. Germline CDR1 SEHNR, CDR2 FQNEAQ (reference sequence). This CDR3 region has 15 residues. CDR3 protein: CASSLMAASTDTQYF. CDR3 DNA: TGTGCCAGCAGCTTAATGGCAGCCTCCACAGATACGCAGTATTTT.

This chain links TRBV7-8 with TRBJ1-4, with D maybe TRBD1 (5 bases). V lost 5 bases to trimming and J lost 0 bases, with 10 bases between them. CDR1 is SGHVS and CDR2 is FQNEAQ in the germline V gene. The CDR3 loop spans 15 amino acids. CDR3 coding DNA: TGTGCCAGCAGCGTCCCGGGGGCAACTAATGAAAAACTGTTTTTT. It codes for CASSVPGATNEKLFF.

This clone was seen more than once but under ten times. CDR3 amino acids: CASSDPYSNQPQHF. In DNA, the CDR3 is TGTGCCAGCAGTGATCCTTATAGCAATCAGCCCCAGCATTTT. The V and J genes are TRBV28 and TRBJ1-5; D is uncertain. The CDR3 extends over 14 amino acids. V lost 5 bases and J lost 0, with 8 bases in between. Germline assignment: CDR1 MDHEN and CDR2 SYDVKM.

V and J are TRBV27 and TRBJ2-5; 12 nucleotides agree with TRBD2. V trimming: 10 bases; J trimming: 2 bases; junction bases outside the gene matches: 11. The germline gives CDR1 MNHEY, CDR2 SMNVEV (reference sequence). The CDR3 is 16 amino acids. The DNA for the CDR3 is TGTGCCACCGGGGCGCTAGCGGGAGGGCAACAAGAGACCCAGTACTTC. Amino acids: CATGALAGGQQETQYF.